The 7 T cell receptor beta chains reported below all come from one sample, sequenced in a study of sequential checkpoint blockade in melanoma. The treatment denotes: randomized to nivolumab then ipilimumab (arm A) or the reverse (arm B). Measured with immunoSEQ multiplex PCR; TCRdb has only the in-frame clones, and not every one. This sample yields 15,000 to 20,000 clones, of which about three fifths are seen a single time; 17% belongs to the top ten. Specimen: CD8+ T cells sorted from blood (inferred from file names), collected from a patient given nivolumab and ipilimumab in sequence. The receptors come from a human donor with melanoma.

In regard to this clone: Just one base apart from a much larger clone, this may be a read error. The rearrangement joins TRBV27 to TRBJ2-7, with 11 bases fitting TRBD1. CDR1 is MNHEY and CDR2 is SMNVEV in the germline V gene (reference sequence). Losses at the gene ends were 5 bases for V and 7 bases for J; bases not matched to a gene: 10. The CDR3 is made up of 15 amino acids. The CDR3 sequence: CASSAPGTGGSEQYF. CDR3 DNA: TGTGCCAGCAGTGCCCCCGGGACAGGGGGGAGTGAGCAGTACTTC.

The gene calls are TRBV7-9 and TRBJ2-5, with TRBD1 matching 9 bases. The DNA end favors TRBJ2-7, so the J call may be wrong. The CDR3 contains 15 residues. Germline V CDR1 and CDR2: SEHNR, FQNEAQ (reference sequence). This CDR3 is CASSPRDRASYEQYF. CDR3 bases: TGTGCCAGCAGTCCCCGGGACAGGGCATCCTACGAGCAGTACTTC.

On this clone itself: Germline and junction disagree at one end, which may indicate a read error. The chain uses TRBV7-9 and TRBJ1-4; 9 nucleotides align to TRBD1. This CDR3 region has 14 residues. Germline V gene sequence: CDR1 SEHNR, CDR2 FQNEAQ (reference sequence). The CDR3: CASTLQGASEKLFF. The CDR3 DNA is TGTGCCAGCACCTTACAGGGGGCGAGTGAAAAACTGTTTTTT.

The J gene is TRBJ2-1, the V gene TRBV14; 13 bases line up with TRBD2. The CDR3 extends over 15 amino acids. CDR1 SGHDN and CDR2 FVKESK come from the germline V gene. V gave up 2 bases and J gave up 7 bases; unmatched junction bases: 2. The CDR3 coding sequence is TGTGCCAGCAGCCAAAGGACTAGCGGGGGTAATGAGCAGTTCTTC. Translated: CASSQRTSGGNEQFF.

CDR3 in DNA: TGTGCCAGCAGCTTAGACGGGACAGGGGATGGCTACACCTTC. Translating it yields CASSLDGTGDGYTF. The chain combines TRBV7-9 with TRBJ1-2; 10 nucleotides agree with TRBD1. V gave up 1 base and J gave up 6 bases; unmatched junction bases: 2. Per germline, CDR1 SEHNR and CDR2 FQNEAQ (reference sequence). The CDR3 spans 14 residues.

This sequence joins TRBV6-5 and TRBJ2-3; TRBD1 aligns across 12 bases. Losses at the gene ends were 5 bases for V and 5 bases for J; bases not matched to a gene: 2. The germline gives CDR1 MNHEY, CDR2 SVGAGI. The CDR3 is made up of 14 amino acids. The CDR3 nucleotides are TGTGCCAGCAGTGGGACAGGGGGCCAAGATACGCAGTATTTT. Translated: CASSGTGGQDTQYF.

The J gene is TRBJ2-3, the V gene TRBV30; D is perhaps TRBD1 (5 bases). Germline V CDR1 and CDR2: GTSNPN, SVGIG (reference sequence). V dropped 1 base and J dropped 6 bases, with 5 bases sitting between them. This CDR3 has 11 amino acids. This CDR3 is CAWSEGDTQYF. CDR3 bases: TGTGCCTGGAGTGAGGGGGATACGCAGTATTTT.